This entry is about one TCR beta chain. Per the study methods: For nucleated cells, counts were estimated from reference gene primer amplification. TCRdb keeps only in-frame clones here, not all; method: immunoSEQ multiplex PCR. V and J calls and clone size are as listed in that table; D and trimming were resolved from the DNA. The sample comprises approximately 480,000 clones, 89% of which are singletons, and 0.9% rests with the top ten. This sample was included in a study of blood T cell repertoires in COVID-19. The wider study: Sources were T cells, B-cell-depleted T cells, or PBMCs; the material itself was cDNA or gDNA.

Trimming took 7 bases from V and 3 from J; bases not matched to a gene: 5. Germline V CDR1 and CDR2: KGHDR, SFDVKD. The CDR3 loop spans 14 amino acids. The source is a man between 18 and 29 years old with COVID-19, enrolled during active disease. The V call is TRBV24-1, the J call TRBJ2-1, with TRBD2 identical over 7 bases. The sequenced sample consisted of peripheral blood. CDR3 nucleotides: TGTGCCACCAGCCACCGGGACTACTACAATGAGCAGTTCTTC. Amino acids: CATSHRDYYNEQFF.